The 21 T cell receptor beta chains below all came from one sample that was sequenced in a study of T cells in Graves' hyperthyroidism and ophthalmopathy. Using RNA transcripts as the source, TCR beta CDR3 regions were amplified. In the first-round RT-PCR of the TCR CDR3, the HTBI primer set was used. TCRdb ran MiXCR on the multiplex PCR reads and lists one entry per CDR3 protein. The sample yields just over 550,000 distinct CDR3 sequences, more than 45% seen once. What was sequenced was peripheral blood or thyroid tissue (not recorded which). Receptor source: a woman in her late teens or twenties with Graves' hyperthyroidism.

In its sample, this clonotype was seen once. A read error may produce the germline difference seen at one junction end. The chain uses TRBV10-3 and TRBJ2-7; a weak D match, TRBD2 (5 bases). The CDR3 length is 16 residues. Germline V gives CDR1 ENHRY, CDR2 SYGVKD. CDR3 sequence: CAISEVSGRRTGELYF. The DNA of the CDR3 is TGTGCCATCAGTGAGGTATCTGGACGCAGGACCGGGGAGCTGTACTTC.

At least ten counts were recorded for this clonotype. The chain uses TRBV12-3 or TRBV12-4 and TRBJ2-5; D ambiguous. This CDR3 has 15 residues. V was cut by 6 bases and J by 3 bases, with 17 bases left in between. The CDR3 bases are TGTGCCAGCAGCGATCCCTACTCGCCAGAAGAGACCCAGTACTTC. It is translated as CASSDPYSPEETQYF.

This chain links TRBV25-1 with TRBJ2-7, with a possible D match to TRBD1 (6 bases). Germline CDR1 and CDR2: MGHDK and SYGVNS. V lost 4 bases and J lost 2, with 12 bases in between. This CDR3 has 14 amino acids. CDR3 protein: CASSAKQGPYEQYF. DNA of the CDR3: TGTGCCAGCAGTGCTAAACAGGGTCCCTACGAGCAGTACTTC.

Many counts were recorded for this clonotype. Mismatch with germline at one junction end may stem from a read error. The V and J genes are TRBV7-8 and TRBJ2-6, with unresolved D. This CDR3 is 15 amino acids long. CDR1 and CDR2 (germline): SGHVS, FQNEAQ. This CDR3 is CASSPFESGANVLTF. CDR3 nucleotide sequence: TGCGCCAGCAGCCCTTTCGAGTCTGGGGCCAACGTCCTGACTTTC.

This clonotype was counted at least ten times. This chain uses TRBV2 with TRBJ2-5; tentative D call: TRBD2 (5 bases). The CDR3 consists of 15 residues. Trimming removed 5 bases from V and 4 bases from J, with 17 bases in between. Germline V gene data show CDR1 as SNHLY and CDR2 as FYNNEI. CDR3 bases: TGTGCCAGCAGTCTCCCGACCGCGGGTACAGAGACCCAGTACTTC. As protein: CASSLPTAGTETQYF. The full variable domain, rest sourced from reference TRBV2 and TRBJ2-5, is EPEVTQTPSHQVTQMGQEVILRCVPISNHLYFYWYRQILGQKVEFLVSFYNNEISEKSEIFDDQFSVERPDGSNFTLKIRSTKLEDSAMYFCASSLPTAGTETQYFGPGTRLLVL.

The sample holds a few counts of this clonotype. This chain links TRBV9 with TRBJ1-2; weak D call: TRBD1 (6 bases). Germline values: CDR1 SGDLS, CDR2 YYNGEE. This CDR3 is built from 12 residues. V was pared by 5 bases and J by 8 bases, with 13 bases between. The CDR3 is CASSFRGVGYTF. The CDR3 coding sequence is TGTGCCAGCAGTTTCAGGGGTGTAGGCTACACCTTC.

This clonotype was observed at least ten times. This rearrangement joins TRBV29-1 to TRBJ1-2, with D possibly being TRBD1 (6 bases). Trimming took off 4 bases at V and 8 bases at J, with 14 bases between the two ends. Germline V gene data show CDR1 as SQVTM and CDR2 as ANQGSEA. The CDR3 covers 12 residues. The CDR3 region is CSVGVGGDGYTF. As DNA, the CDR3 is TGCAGCGTTGGGGTAGGGGGTGACGGCTACACCTTC. Using reference TRBV29-1 and TRBJ1-2 for the parts outside the CDR3, the full variable domain is SAVISQKPSRDICQRGTSLTIQCQVDSQVTMMFWYRQQPGQSLTLIATANQGSEATYESGFVIDKFPISRPNLTFSTLTVSNMSPEDSSIYLCSVGVGGDGYTFGSGTRLTVV.

The chain uses TRBV19 and TRBJ1-2; D remains ambiguous. V was shortened by 1 base and J by 8 bases, with 11 bases between the two germline ends. The CDR3 extends over 13 amino acids. Germline CDR1 reads LNHDA; CDR2 reads SQIVND (reference sequence). The CDR3 protein is CASSIVGHYGYTF. The CDR3 nucleotides read TGTGCCAGTAGTATAGTTGGGCATTACGGCTACACCTTC.

This clonotype came up many times. The rearrangement joins TRBV7-2 to TRBJ2-7, with unresolved D. Germline V gene lookup returns CDR1 SGHTA and CDR2 FQGNSA. The CDR3 length is 15 residues. V was shortened by 5 bases and J by 6 bases, with 20 bases between the two germline ends. The CDR3 sequence is CASSLAEYSGGEQYF. As DNA, the CDR3 is TGTGCCAGCAGCCTGGCGGAATACAGTGGCGGCGAGCAGTACTTC.

This clonotype appeared a few times. V is TRBV7-4 and J is TRBJ1-5, with D possibly being TRBD1 (5 bases). The germline V and J ends were trimmed by 4 bases and 2 bases, with 15 bases remaining between them. From germline, CDR1 is SGHVT and CDR2 SQSDAQ. This CDR3 has 16 residues. CDR3 protein: CASSYHNRDGNQPQHF. Here the CDR3 DNA reads TGTGCCAGCAGCTATCATAACCGGGACGGCAATCAGCCCCAGCATTTT.

The V call is TRBV10-3, the J call TRBJ1-1; D not certain. The CDR3 contains 13 residues. Germline assignment: CDR1 ENHRY and CDR2 SYGVKD. V was clipped by 2 bases and J by 0 bases, with 4 bases between them. The CDR3 loop reads CAISEGLNTEAFF. The CDR3 nucleotides are TGTGCCATCAGTGAGGGTCTGAACACTGAAGCTTTCTTT.

The chain joins TRBV6-7 to TRBJ1-2, with no clear D. TRBV6-7 is an ORF, and what it does is uncertain. CDR3 length: 15 amino acids. The V end lost 0 bases, the J end lost 4 bases, and 12 bases lay between the germline ends. For the CDR3, the DNA is TGTGCCAGCAGTTACTCGAAAGGCAGGTCCTATGGCTACACCTTC. Translation gives CASSYSKGRSYGYTF.

V and J are TRBV15 and TRBJ1-1; D might be TRBD1 (5 bases). The V and J ends lost 8 bases and 1 base respectively, with 14 bases between them. Germline V lookup: CDR1 LNHNV, CDR2 YYDKDF (reference sequence). The CDR3 has 14 amino acids. CDR3 amino acids: CATWGSLRNTEAFF. DNA for the CDR3: TGTGCCACCTGGGGGTCACTCCGGAACACTGAAGCTTTCTTT.

The rearrangement links TRBV20-1 to TRBJ1-5; D is perhaps TRBD1 (6 bases). V lost 4 bases, J lost 0 bases, and 34 bases lay in between. This CDR3 contains 22 residues. Germline CDR1 and CDR2: DFQATT and SNEGSKA (reference sequence). The CDR3 DNA follows: TGCAGTGCTAAAGGAGAAGATACAGGGATCCCGGGGGCGAGATATAGCAATCAGCCCCAGCATTTT. It specifies CSAKGEDTGIPGARYSNQPQHF.

This clonotype came up many times. The junction departs from the called germline gene at one end, perhaps through a read error. The chain employs TRBV5-1 and TRBJ2-5; 10 nucleotides line up with TRBD2. CDR1 is SGHRS, CDR2 YFSETQ, per germline. There are 14 residues in the CDR3. In DNA form, the CDR3 reads TGTGCCAGTAGTCTAGCGGGAGTTGGCGAGACCCAGTACTTC. It encodes CASSLAGVGETQYF. Full variable domain (remainder filled in from reference TRBV5-1 and TRBJ2-5): KAGVTQTPRYLIKTRGQQVTLSCSPISGHRSVSWYQQTPGQGLQFLFEYFSETQRNKGNFPGRFSGRQFSNSRSEMNVSTLELGDSALYLCASSLAGVGETQYFGPGTRLLVL.

The V call is TRBV9, the J call TRBJ2-2, with 8 bases matching TRBD2. V shed 4 bases, J shed 0 bases, and the junction held 5 bases outside the gene matches. Germline CDR1 SGDLS, CDR2 YYNGEE. This CDR3 region has 16 residues. Here the CDR3 reads CASSIAGNTNTGELFF. DNA of the CDR3: TGTGCCAGCAGCATAGCGGGAAATACGAACACCGGGGAGCTGTTTTTT.

This clonotype was seen many times. The chain carries TRBV15 and TRBJ2-5; D is possibly TRBD1 (5 bases). Trimming removed 1 base at V and 6 bases at J, with 12 bases between. This CDR3 region has 14 residues. Germline V lookup: CDR1 LNHNV, CDR2 YYDKDF (reference sequence). The CDR3, as DNA: TGTGCCACCAGCAGAGTCAGCAGGGCACAGACCCAGTACTTC. This translates into CATSRVSRAQTQYF.

This rearrangement joins TRBV20-1 to TRBJ1-5; D is undetermined. Trimming removed 5 bases from V and 8 bases from J, with 19 bases in between. This CDR3 region has 14 residues. In germline, CDR1 is DFQATT, CDR2 SNEGSKA (reference sequence). CDR3 sequence: CSARPGPNLEPQHF. The CDR3 DNA reads as TGCAGTGCTCGACCCGGACCTAATCTGGAGCCCCAGCATTTT.

A few counts support this clonotype. The chain joins TRBV5-1 to TRBJ1-4, with D uncertain. V dropped 4 bases and J dropped 0 bases, with 7 bases sitting between them. CDR1 is SGHRS, CDR2 YFSETQ, per germline. This CDR3 is built from 14 residues. The CDR3 region is CASSPGSTNEKLFF. DNA of the CDR3: TGCGCCAGCAGCCCGGGATCAACTAATGAAAAACTGTTTTTT.

The chain combines TRBV10-3 with TRBJ1-5, with D possibly being TRBD1 (6 bases). This CDR3 is built from 13 residues. Germline V lookup: CDR1 ENHRY, CDR2 SYGVKD. V was trimmed by 8 bases and J by 8 bases, leaving 16 bases between them. The chain's CDR3 is CAIGQGTWEPQHF. CDR3 sequence (DNA): TGTGCCATCGGGCAGGGGACTTGGGAGCCCCAGCATTTT.

This clonotype came up a few times. This rearrangement joins TRBV15 to TRBJ2-7; a possible D gene is TRBD2 (6 bases). CDR1 is LNHNV and CDR2 is YYDKDF in the germline V gene (reference sequence). Trimming took 0 bases from V and 3 from J, leaving 21 bases between them. The length of the CDR3 is 18 residues. The CDR3 protein is CATSRDILARLGDYEQYF. The CDR3 DNA follows: TGTGCCACCAGCAGAGATATACTTGCGAGACTAGGAGACTACGAGCAGTACTTC. The full variable domain, rest sourced from reference TRBV15 and TRBJ2-7, is DAMVIQNPRYQVTQFGKPVTLSCSQTLNHNVMYWYQQKSSQAPKLLFHYYDKDFNNEADTPDNFQSRRPNTSFCFLDIRSPGLGDTAMYLCATSRDILARLGDYEQYFGPGTRLTVT.